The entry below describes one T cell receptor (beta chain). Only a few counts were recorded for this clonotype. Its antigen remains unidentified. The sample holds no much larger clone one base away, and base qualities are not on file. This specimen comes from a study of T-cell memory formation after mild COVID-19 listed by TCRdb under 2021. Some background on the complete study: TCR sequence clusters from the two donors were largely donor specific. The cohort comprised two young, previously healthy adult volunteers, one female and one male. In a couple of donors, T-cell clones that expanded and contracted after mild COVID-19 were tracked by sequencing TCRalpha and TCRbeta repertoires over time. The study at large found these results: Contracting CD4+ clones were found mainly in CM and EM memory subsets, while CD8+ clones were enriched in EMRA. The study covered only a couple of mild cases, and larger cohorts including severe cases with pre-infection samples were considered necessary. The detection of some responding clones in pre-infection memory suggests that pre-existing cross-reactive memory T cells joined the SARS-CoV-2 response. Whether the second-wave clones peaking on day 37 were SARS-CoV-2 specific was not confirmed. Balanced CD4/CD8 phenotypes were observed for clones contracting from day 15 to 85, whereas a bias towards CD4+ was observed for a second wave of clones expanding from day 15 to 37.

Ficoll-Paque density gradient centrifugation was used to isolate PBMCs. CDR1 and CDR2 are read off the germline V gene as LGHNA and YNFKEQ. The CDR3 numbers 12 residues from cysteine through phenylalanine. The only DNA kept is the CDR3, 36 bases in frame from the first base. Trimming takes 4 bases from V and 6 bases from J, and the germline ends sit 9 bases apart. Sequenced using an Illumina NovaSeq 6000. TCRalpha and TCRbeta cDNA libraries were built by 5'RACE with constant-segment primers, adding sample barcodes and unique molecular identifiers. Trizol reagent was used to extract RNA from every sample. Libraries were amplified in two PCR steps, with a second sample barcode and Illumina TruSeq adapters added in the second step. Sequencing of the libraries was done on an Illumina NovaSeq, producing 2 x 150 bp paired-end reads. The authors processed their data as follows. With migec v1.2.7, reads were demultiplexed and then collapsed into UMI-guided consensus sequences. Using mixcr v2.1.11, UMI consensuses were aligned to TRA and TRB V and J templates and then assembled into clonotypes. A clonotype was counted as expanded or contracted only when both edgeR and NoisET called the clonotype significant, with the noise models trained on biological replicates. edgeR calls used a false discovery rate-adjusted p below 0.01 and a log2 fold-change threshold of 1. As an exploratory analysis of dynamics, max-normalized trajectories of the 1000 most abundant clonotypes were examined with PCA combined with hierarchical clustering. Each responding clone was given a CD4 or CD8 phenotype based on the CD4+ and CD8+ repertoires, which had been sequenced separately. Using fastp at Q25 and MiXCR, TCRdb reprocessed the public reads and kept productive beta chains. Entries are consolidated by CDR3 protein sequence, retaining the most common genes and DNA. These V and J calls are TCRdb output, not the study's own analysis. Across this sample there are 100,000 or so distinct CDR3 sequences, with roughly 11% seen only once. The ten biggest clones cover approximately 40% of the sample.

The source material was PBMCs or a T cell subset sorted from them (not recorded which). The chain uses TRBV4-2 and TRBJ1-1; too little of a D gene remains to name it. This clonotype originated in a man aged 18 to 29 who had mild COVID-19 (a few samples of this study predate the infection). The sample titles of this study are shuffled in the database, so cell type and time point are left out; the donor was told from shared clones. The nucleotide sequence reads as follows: TGTGCCAGCAGCCCCCCTGGCCCTGAAGCTTTCTTT. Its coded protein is CASSPPGPEAFF.